The 29 T cell receptor beta chains below come from one sample, sequenced in a study of PD-L1 blockade in urothelial cancer. Indicated time point: pretreatment peripheral blood. Using immunoSEQ multiplex PCR, the repertoire was profiled, and TCRdb retains in-frame clones only, with some absent. Among 40,000 to 60,000 clones, 79% were seen once, and the ten largest hold roughly 10%. Source: PBMCs, taken around atezolizumab (anti-PD-L1) treatment. These receptors all come from a man in his sixties or seventies with urothelial cancer.

The chain has TRBV2 and TRBJ1-5; no reliable D call. The CDR3 consists of 15 residues. CDR1 is SNHLY and CDR2 is FYNNEI in the germline V gene. Trimming pared 8 bases from V and 1 base from J, leaving 15 bases between. This chain's CDR3 is CASEEVTGSNQPQHF. CDR3 nucleotide sequence: TGTGCCAGCGAGGAGGTAACGGGGAGCAATCAGCCCCAGCATTTT.

The chain has TRBV28 and TRBJ2-5; 11 bases are shared with TRBD1. Trimming removed 2 bases from V and 5 bases from J; junction bases left unmatched: 13. Germline lookup yields CDR1 MDHEN and CDR2 SYDVKM. This CDR3 is 18 amino acids long. The CDR3 DNA reads TGTGCCAGCAGTTTACACATCTGGACAGGGGGCTTGGGGGAGACCCAGTACTTC. It codes for CASSLHIWTGGLGETQYF.

This chain uses TRBV30 with TRBJ2-1; D perhaps matches TRBD2 (5 bases). CDR3 size: 12 residues. The V end lost 0 bases, the J end lost 7 bases, and 7 bases lay between the germline ends. The V gene's germline CDR1 is GTSNPN and CDR2 SVGIG (reference sequence). The CDR3 DNA is TGTGCCTGGAGTGTAAGAGGGAATGAGCAGTTCTTC. It is translated as CAWSVRGNEQFF.

This chain uses TRBV19 with TRBJ2-5; possible D gene TRBD1, 5 bases. The germline gives CDR1 LNHDA, CDR2 SQIVND (reference sequence). Trimming shortened V by 3 bases and J by 4 bases, and 12 bases separated the two germline ends. CDR3 length: 14 amino acids. The CDR3 loop reads CASSIGQGGETQYF. As DNA, the CDR3 is TGTGCCAGTAGTATCGGTCAGGGTGGAGAGACCCAGTACTTC. Using reference TRBV19 and TRBJ2-5 for the parts outside the CDR3, the full variable domain is DGGITQSPKYLFRKEGQNVTLSCEQNLNHDAMYWYRQDPGQGLRLIYYSQIVNDFQKGDIAEGYSVSREKKESFPLTVTSAQKNPTAFYLCASSIGQGGETQYFGPGTRLLVL.

This rearrangement joins TRBV10-3 to TRBJ2-2, with 10 nucleotides matching TRBD1. V shed 11 bases, J shed 2 bases, and the junction held 8 bases outside the gene matches. In germline, CDR1 is ENHRY, CDR2 SYGVKD. This CDR3 region has 15 residues. The CDR3 is CALSRDRGNTGELFF. The CDR3 nucleotides read TGTGCCCTTTCGCGGGACAGGGGAAACACCGGGGAGCTGTTTTTT.

The genes are TRBV5-1 and TRBJ1-3; possibly TRBD1 for D (5 bases). Germline values: CDR1 SGHRS, CDR2 YFSETQ. V shed 4 bases and J shed 4 bases, with 18 bases lying between them. The CDR3 length is 16 residues. The CDR3 reads CASSPVGGWGGNTIYF. Here the CDR3 DNA reads TGCGCCAGCAGCCCGGTGGGGGGTTGGGGGGGAAACACCATATATTTT.

The chain couples TRBV28 to TRBJ1-5; D uncertain. Between the trimmed V and J ends, which lost 6 bases and 5 bases, there was a span of 17 bases. The CDR3 has 15 amino acids. Per the germline V gene, CDR1 is MDHEN and CDR2 is SYDVKM. CDR3 sequence: CASSQGSGGHQPQHF. The CDR3, as DNA: TGTGCCAGCAGCCAAGGGTCGGGAGGGCATCAGCCCCAGCATTTT.

This chain uses TRBV28 with TRBJ2-2; 9 bases match TRBD1. This CDR3 has 17 residues. CDR1 and CDR2 from the germline V gene are MDHEN and SYDVKM. The trim removed 3 bases at V and 1 base at J, leaving 6 bases unmatched. CDR3 loop: CASSFGDRAMNTGELFF. The CDR3 nucleotides read TGTGCCAGCAGTTTCGGGGACAGGGCCATGAACACCGGGGAGCTGTTTTTT. The full variable domain, in which reference TRBV28 and TRBJ2-2 provide the parts outside the CDR3, is DVKVTQSSRYLVKRTGEKVFLECVQDMDHENMFWYRQDPGLGLRLIYFSYDVKMKEKGDIPEGYSVSREKKERFSLILESASTNQTSMYLCASSFGDRAMNTGELFFGEGSRLTVL.

The chain combines TRBV4-2 with TRBJ1-4; TRBD1 matches 11 bases. V was clipped by 3 bases and J by 4 bases; unmatched bases: 7. Germline V gene lookup returns CDR1 LGHNA and CDR2 YNFKEQ. The CDR3 is made up of 17 amino acids. As DNA, the CDR3 is TGTGCCAGCAGCCAGCGGACAGGGGGCATGGGTAATGAAAAACTGTTTTTT. Amino acid sequence: CASSQRTGGMGNEKLFF.

V and J are TRBV5-1 and TRBJ1-4; unclear D gene. V gave up 1 base and J gave up 4 bases, with 11 bases separating them. This CDR3 has 15 amino acids. CDR1 and CDR2 (germline): SGHRS, YFSETQ. This CDR3 reads CASSLRTGGNEKLFF. The CDR3 DNA sequence: TGCGCCAGCAGCTTGAGGACTGGAGGTAATGAAAAACTGTTTTTT.

This clone occurred once. V and J are TRBV2 and TRBJ2-4; no definite D call. Deletions cut 1 base from V and 2 bases from J, with 9 bases between. This CDR3 region has 15 residues. Germline V lookup: CDR1 SNHLY, CDR2 FYNNEI. In DNA, the CDR3 is TGTGCCAGCAGTGAAGAAGAGAGGCCCAAAAACATTCAGTACTTC. Its translation is CASSEEERPKNIQYF.

The chain couples TRBV25-1 to TRBJ2-3; possibly TRBD2 for D (6 bases). Germline CDR1 and CDR2: MGHDK and SYGVNS. There are 15 residues in the CDR3. V lost 6 bases and J 4 bases, leaving 17 bases between the germline ends. The CDR3 DNA follows: TGTGCCAGCAGCCACCCGCGGAGGGACGCAGATACGCAGTATTTT. Protein: CASSHPRRDADTQYF.

The chain has TRBV5-6 and TRBJ2-3, with D possibly matching TRBD2 (6 bases). Trimming shortened V by 1 base and J by 0 bases, and 9 bases separated the two germline ends. The CDR3 contains 15 residues. From germline, CDR1 is SGHDT and CDR2 YYEEEE. The CDR3 region has the DNA TGTGCCAGCAGCTTGCTTAGCGGTAGCACAGATACGCAGTATTTT. Translation gives CASSLLSGSTDTQYF.

The CDR3: CASGWDRVNEQFF. In DNA, the CDR3 is TGTGCCAGCGGCTGGGACAGGGTGAATGAGCAGTTCTTC. The chain employs TRBV27 and TRBJ2-1, with TRBD1 matching over 9 bases. Trimming at V came to 8 bases and at J to 7 bases, leaving 6 bases not matched to a gene. The CDR3 loop spans 13 amino acids. The germline CDR1 and CDR2 sequences are MNHEY and SMNVEV (reference sequence).

The chain carries TRBV7-9 and TRBJ2-2; perhaps TRBD2 as D (6 bases). CDR3 size: 13 residues. Trimming stripped 3 bases from V and 11 bases from J, with 13 bases between. The germline gives CDR1 SEHNR, CDR2 FQNEAQ (reference sequence). CDR3 nucleotide sequence: TGTGCCAGCAGCTTTAGCGGTCTCCCCGAGCTGTTTTTT. Translation gives CASSFSGLPELFF.

This clone has just one count. The chain carries TRBV5-1 and TRBJ1-1; D remains unclear. Germline loops: CDR1 SGHRS, CDR2 YFSETQ. V was cut by 0 bases and J by 0 bases, with 9 bases left in between. The CDR3 length is 15 residues. The CDR3 protein is CASSLVGGMNTEAFF. CDR3 DNA: TGCGCCAGCAGCTTGGTTGGCGGTATGAACACTGAAGCTTTCTTT.

CDR3 sequence (DNA): TGTGCCAGCAGGGCCAACGACGAGCAGTACTTC. Encoded protein: CASRANDEQYF. The chain recombines TRBV2 with TRBJ2-7; D gene uncertain. Trimming left V 6 bases short and J 5 bases short, with 8 bases between. CDR3 length: 11 residues. The germline V gene has CDR1 SNHLY and CDR2 FYNNEI.

V is TRBV27 and J is TRBJ2-2; TRBD1 matches 10 bases. The CDR3 spans 17 residues. In germline, CDR1 is MNHEY, CDR2 SMNVEV (reference sequence). With V trimmed by 5 bases and J by 0 bases, 6 bases remained unmatched. For the CDR3, the DNA is TGTGCCAGCAGTCCCCGGGACAGGGGTACGAACACCGGGGAGCTGTTTTTT. Translation: CASSPRDRGTNTGELFF.

This clone was seen just once. The V gene is TRBV5-1, the J gene TRBJ1-1, with D perhaps TRBD1 (6 bases). CDR1 and CDR2 (germline): SGHRS, YFSETQ. V dropped 0 bases and J dropped 1 base, with 13 bases sitting between them. This CDR3 is 16 amino acids long. The CDR3: CASSLEPQGSNTEAFF. Written as DNA, the CDR3 is TGCGCCAGCAGCTTGGAACCCCAGGGGTCGAACACTGAAGCTTTCTTT.

The chain recombines TRBV6-5 with TRBJ2-4, with a tentative D call TRBD1 (6 bases). This CDR3 contains 15 residues. The V gene lost 6 bases and the J gene lost 3 bases, with 15 bases spanning the gap. The germline CDR1 and CDR2 sequences are MNHEY and SVGAGI. The CDR3 DNA reads TGTGCCAGCAGCCTGCTTGGACAGAGCAAAAACATTCAGTACTTC. It yields the protein CASSLLGQSKNIQYF.

This chain uses TRBV30 with TRBJ2-1, with D possibly being TRBD2 (6 bases). Trimming cost V 7 bases and J 0 bases, with 13 bases left between them. The CDR3 has 14 amino acids. CDR1 and CDR2 from the germline V gene are GTSNPN and SVGIG (reference sequence). CDR3 nucleotide sequence: TGTGCCTCCCCTTTCGGGAGCTCCTACAATGAGCAGTTCTTC. This codes for CASPFGSSYNEQFF.

The rearrangement uses TRBV29-1 and TRBJ2-1; 8 nucleotides line up with TRBD2. The CDR3 has 17 amino acids. Germline V CDR1 and CDR2: SQVTM, ANQGSEA. Losses at the gene ends were 0 bases for V and 4 bases for J; bases not matched to a gene: 11. The chain's CDR3 is CSVEDSGSGIGYNEQFF. The CDR3 nucleotides read TGCAGCGTTGAAGATTCGGGTAGCGGGATAGGTTACAATGAGCAGTTCTTC.

The rearrangement links TRBV7-8 to TRBJ2-7, with D perhaps TRBD2 (6 bases). Germline V gene sequence: CDR1 SGHVS, CDR2 FQNEAQ. The V and J ends lost 5 bases and 5 bases respectively, with 25 bases between them. The CDR3 is 17 residues long. The chain's CDR3 is CASSLRREAARTHEQYF. The CDR3 DNA sequence: TGTGCCAGCAGCCTGAGGAGGGAAGCCGCCAGAACCCACGAGCAGTACTTC.

In its sample, this clone was seen a few times. The CDR3 region has the DNA TGTGCCAGCAGCCAAGCCAGGACTGGAAACACCATATATTTT. Protein: CASSQARTGNTIYF. The rearrangement joins TRBV14 to TRBJ1-3; no clear D gene. CDR3 length: 14 residues. Trimming stripped 1 base from V and 2 bases from J, with 6 bases between. Germline CDR1 SGHDN, CDR2 FVKESK.

The genes are TRBV7-8 and TRBJ1-1; 8 bases match TRBD1. The V segment lost 3 bases and the J segment 6 bases; nucleotides outside the gene matches: 12. Germline CDR1 SGHVS, CDR2 FQNEAQ. The length of the CDR3 is 16 residues. The CDR3 here is CASSLGGVDRVPEAFF. Here the CDR3 DNA reads TGTGCCAGCAGCTTGGGGGGCGTGGACAGGGTTCCTGAAGCTTTCTTT.

The V gene is TRBV5-6, the J gene TRBJ2-7; 12 nucleotides align to TRBD2. Germline CDR1 SGHDT, CDR2 YYEEEE. V shed 3 bases, J shed 3 bases, and the junction held 10 bases outside the gene matches. The CDR3 length is 17 residues. Written as DNA, the CDR3 is TGTGCCAGCAGCTCCGTACCGCGACTAGCGGGAGACTACGAGCAGTACTTC. It encodes CASSSVPRLAGDYEQYF.

The V gene is TRBV6-4, the J gene TRBJ2-3; TRBD2 agrees at 14 bases. V gave up 6 bases and J gave up 2 bases; unmatched junction bases: 13. The CDR3 runs 19 residues. Per germline, CDR1 MRHNA and CDR2 SNTAGT. The CDR3 coding sequence is TGTGCCAGCAGCTTTTCCCCGGGACTAGCGGGAGCGCACACAGATACGCAGTATTTT. This encodes CASSFSPGLAGAHTDTQYF.

V gene TRBV4-1 combines with J gene TRBJ2-1, with a tentative D call TRBD1 (6 bases). The V gene lost 5 bases and the J gene lost 4 bases, with 12 bases spanning the gap. The germline CDR1 and CDR2 sequences are MGHRA and YSYEKL. This CDR3 region has 14 residues. Written as DNA, the CDR3 is TGCGCCAGCAGCGACCGGACAGCTTACAATGAGCAGTTCTTC. Protein sequence: CASSDRTAYNEQFF.

The chain joins TRBV18 to TRBJ2-7, with 10 positions matching TRBD2. CDR1 is KGHSH and CDR2 is LQKENI in the germline V gene. V was clipped by 2 bases and J by 0 bases; unmatched bases: 4. This CDR3 has 16 residues. CDR3 nucleotides: TGTGCCAGCTCACCAAGGGCTAGCGGGAGCTCCTACGAGCAGTACTTC. Protein product: CASSPRASGSSYEQYF.